The 9 T cell receptor beta chains listed next were all sequenced from one sample in a study of blood T cells in healthy people across ages. A second PCR of roughly 7 to 11 cycles used a sample-barcoded 5' primer and a J-beta primer mix. In TCRdb, the 5' RACE reads were re-called with MiXCR into one record per CDR3 protein. Of about 970,000 distinct CDR3 sequences listed, just over 50% are singletons. The sequencing sample was made of blood. These receptors were collected from a woman in her sixties in good health.

This clonotype was counted only a few times. V and J are TRBV20-1 and TRBJ2-3; TRBD2 matches 8 bases. Trimming cost V 7 bases and J 6 bases; bases outside gene matches: 9. CDR1 is DFQATT and CDR2 is SNEGSKA in the germline V gene (reference sequence). The CDR3 sequence is 13 residues long. CDR3 protein: CSVSGGHLDTQYF. The CDR3 DNA reads TGCAGTGTGTCGGGAGGGCATTTGGATACGCAGTATTTT.

CDR3 sequence: CASSVQDRGYEQYF. CDR3 sequence (DNA): TGTGCCAGCAGCGTGCAAGACAGGGGCTACGAGCAGTACTTC. V and J are TRBV9 and TRBJ2-7; 8 nucleotides line up with TRBD1. Germline CDR1 reads SGDLS; CDR2 reads YYNGEE. There are 14 residues in the CDR3. The ends lost 2 bases at V and 3 bases at J; junction bases unmatched: 4.

This chain joins TRBV27 and TRBJ2-7; no reliable D call. The CDR3 runs 16 residues. The germline V and J ends were trimmed by 5 bases and 3 bases, with 20 bases remaining between them. CDR1 is MNHEY, CDR2 SMNVEV, per germline (reference sequence). The CDR3 loop is CASSPPPSWGYYEQYF. The CDR3 DNA sequence: TGTGCCAGCAGTCCGCCCCCATCCTGGGGATACTACGAGCAGTACTTC.

The chain is built from TRBV12-3 or TRBV12-4 and TRBJ2-6, with D uncertain. The V and J ends lost 6 bases and 0 bases respectively, with 18 bases between them. The CDR3 length is 18 residues. In nucleotides, the CDR3 is TGTGCCAGCAGCCCCGGTTCCACTACCTACTCTGGGGCCAACGTCCTGACTTTC. Its translation is CASSPGSTTYSGANVLTF.

This clonotype has at least ten counts. The gene calls are TRBV29-1 and TRBJ2-5, with unresolved D. V was pared by 4 bases and J by 4 bases, with 10 bases between. The CDR3 has 12 residues. Germline V gene lookup returns CDR1 SQVTM and CDR2 ANQGSEA. The CDR3 is CSVGRTGETQYF. In nucleotides, the CDR3 is TGCAGCGTTGGCAGAACGGGAGAGACCCAGTACTTC.

This chain joins TRBV3-1 and TRBJ2-5; a possible D gene is TRBD2 (5 bases). The CDR3 has 16 amino acids. V lost 0 bases and J 5 bases, leaving 16 bases between the germline ends. In germline, CDR1 is LGHDT, CDR2 YNNKEL (reference sequence). CDR3 residues: CASSQDSGYSWETQYF. The DNA for the CDR3 is TGTGCCAGCAGCCAAGATTCGGGGTACTCGTGGGAGACCCAGTACTTC.

The rearrangement joins TRBV12-3 or TRBV12-4 to TRBJ2-7; D unclear. V was shortened by 8 bases and J by 2 bases, with 13 bases between the two germline ends. The CDR3 has 13 amino acids. Here the CDR3 reads CASGDNRAYEQYF. The CDR3 DNA reads TGTGCCAGCGGGGATAATCGTGCCTACGAGCAGTACTTC.

The V call is TRBV5-1, the J call TRBJ1-1; D call uncertain. Trimming cost V 2 bases and J 1 base, with 6 bases left between them. The CDR3 is 13 amino acids. Germline V lookup: CDR1 SGHRS, CDR2 YFSETQ. The CDR3 is CASSFVGNTEAFF. The CDR3 bases are TGCGCCAGCAGCTTTGTGGGGAACACTGAAGCTTTCTTT.

This clonotype was seen only a few times. The genes are TRBV7-2 and TRBJ1-5; D possibly corresponds to TRBD1 (5 bases). The CDR3 loop spans 15 amino acids. The V gene lost 3 bases and the J gene lost 4 bases, with 13 bases spanning the gap. Per the germline V gene, CDR1 is SGHTA and CDR2 is FQGNSA. CDR3 DNA: TGTGCCAGCAGCTTGGCCAGGGCCCTGAATCAGCCCCAGCATTTT. Encoded protein: CASSLARALNQPQHF.